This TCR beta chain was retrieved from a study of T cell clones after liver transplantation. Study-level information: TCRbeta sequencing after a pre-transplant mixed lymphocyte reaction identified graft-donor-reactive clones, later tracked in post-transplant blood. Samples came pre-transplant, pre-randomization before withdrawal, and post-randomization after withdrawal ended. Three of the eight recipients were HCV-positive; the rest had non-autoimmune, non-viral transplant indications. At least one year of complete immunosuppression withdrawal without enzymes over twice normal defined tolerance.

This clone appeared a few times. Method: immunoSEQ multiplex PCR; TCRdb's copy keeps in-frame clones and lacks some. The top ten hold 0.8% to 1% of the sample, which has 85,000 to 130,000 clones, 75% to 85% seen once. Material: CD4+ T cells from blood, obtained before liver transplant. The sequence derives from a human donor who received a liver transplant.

CDR3 sequence (DNA): TGCGCCAGCAGCTTGGACGCGAACTATGGCTACACCTTC. Translating it yields CASSLDANYGYTF. V usage is TRBV5-1 and J usage is TRBJ1-2; D gene ambiguous. Germline-derived CDR1 and CDR2 are SGHRS and YFSETQ. The V and J ends lost 0 bases and 2 bases respectively, with 5 bases between them. CDR3 length: 13 amino acids.